This record concerns one T cell receptor (beta chain) sequence. The data were taken from a study of blood T cell repertoires in COVID-19. In the authors' methods: Amplification from reference gene primers served as the basis for estimated nucleated cell counts. The data were produced by immunoSEQ multiplex PCR, yet TCRdb's version contains in-frame clones alone and is incomplete. V and J calls and clone size come straight from that table; D and trimming were deduced from the DNA. Of approximately 70,000 clones in the sample, roughly nine tenths are singletons; the top ten hold approximately 2.4%. V lost 5 bases, J lost 2 bases, and 7 bases stayed unmatched. Germline values: CDR1 SGHRS, CDR2 YFSETQ. The CDR3 extends over 16 amino acids.

This clonotype was sampled from a man in his forties or fifties with COVID-19, enrolled during active disease. Sequenced: peripheral blood. V and J are TRBV5-1 and TRBJ2-2; 9 nucleotides agree with TRBD2. The CDR3 is CASRPMGLANTGELFF. CDR3 nucleotide sequence: TGCGCCAGCAGACCGATGGGACTAGCAAACACCGGGGAGCTGTTTTTT.